These 27 T cell receptor beta chains were sequenced from one sample in a study of T cell responses to AZD1222 COVID-19 vaccine (dated by TCRdb to about 2021). Libraries were constructed by the immunoSEQ multiplex PCR assay. The clones in this table, taken by TCRdb from immuneACCESS, are in-frame only. Not every clone is retained; where verified, under half of the shortfall comes from an unresolved V gene, and the cause of the rest is unknown. In all, the sample holds some 86,000 clones, and over 75% of those were seen once. 22% of the sample goes to the ten largest clones. The time point label corresponds to: baseline before first vaccination. Material: peripheral blood, obtained on day 0 of AZD1222 vaccination. Receptor source: an adult in good health.

This chain joins TRBV6-5 and TRBJ2-5; the match to TRBD2 covers 7 bases. Germline CDR1 and CDR2: MNHEY and SVGAGI. This CDR3 region has 14 residues. The trim removed 7 bases at V and 6 bases at J, leaving 11 bases unmatched. CDR3 in amino acids: CASTEGRAGQTQYF. The CDR3 DNA is TGTGCCAGCACCGAAGGTAGAGCGGGACAGACCCAGTACTTC.

V usage is TRBV7-9 and J usage is TRBJ2-5; D tentatively fits TRBD1 or TRBD2 (5 bases each). Germline CDR1 reads SEHNR; CDR2 reads FQNEAQ (reference sequence). The V and J ends lost 1 base and 5 bases respectively, with 17 bases between them. The CDR3 has 16 residues. The CDR3 DNA reads as TGTGCCAGCAGCTTAGGAACCGGGACCCCGGGGGAGACCCAGTACTTC. Encoded protein: CASSLGTGTPGETQYF.

This clone turned up a few times. The rearrangement joins TRBV2 to TRBJ1-4; no reliable D call. There are 14 residues in the CDR3. CDR1 and CDR2 from the germline V gene are SNHLY and FYNNEI. V was pared by 6 bases and J by 3 bases, with 11 bases between. In nucleotides, the CDR3 is TGTGCCAGCAGGGTACAGACGCCTAATGAAAAACTGTTTTTT. Translating it yields CASRVQTPNEKLFF. Variable domain in full (rest from reference TRBV2 and TRBJ1-4): EPEVTQTPSHQVTQMGQEVILRCVPISNHLYFYWYRQILGQKVEFLVSFYNNEISEKSEIFDDQFSVERPDGSNFTLKIRSTKLEDSAMYFCASRVQTPNEKLFFGSGTQLSVL.

The chain links TRBV3-1 (or the pseudogene TRBV3-2) to TRBJ1-1; D is perhaps TRBD1 (5 bases). Germline V CDR1 and CDR2: LGHDT, YNNKEL (reference sequence). This CDR3 spans 16 amino acids. V gave up 1 base and J gave up 0 bases, with 12 bases separating them. The CDR3 bases are TGTGCCAGCAGCCAAGGGGGGGGAGGGCTGAACACTGAAGCTTTCTTT. Translated: CASSQGGGGLNTEAFF.

The chain joins TRBV6-5 to TRBJ1-5; D is unresolved. V lost 4 bases and J 2 bases, leaving 9 bases between the germline ends. Germline V CDR1 and CDR2: MNHEY, SVGAGI. The CDR3 extends over 14 amino acids. CDR3 amino acids: CASSWERGNQPQHF. DNA of the CDR3: TGTGCCAGCAGTTGGGAGCGGGGCAATCAGCCCCAGCATTTT.

The CDR3 DNA sequence: TGTGCCAGCAGCCCGGGACTAGCGAACGAGCAGTACTTC. Its translation is CASSPGLANEQYF. The chain combines TRBV6-5 with TRBJ2-7, with TRBD2 matching over 10 bases. CDR3 length equals 13 residues. V trimming: 6 bases; J trimming: 5 bases; junction bases outside the gene matches: 4. CDR1 is MNHEY and CDR2 is SVGAGI in the germline V gene.

The chain employs TRBV5-4 and TRBJ1-1, with a weak D call TRBD1 (5 bases). CDR1 is SGHNT and CDR2 is YYREEE in the germline V gene (reference sequence). The V end was cut by 4 bases, the J end by 0 bases, with 13 bases between. The CDR3 contains 15 residues. CDR3 coding DNA: TGTGCCAGCAGCGTCAAGGGGCCGGTGAACACTGAAGCTTTCTTT. It codes for CASSVKGPVNTEAFF. Complete variable domain (other parts from reference TRBV5-4 and TRBJ1-1): ETGVTQSPTHLIKTRGQQVTLRCSSQSGHNTVSWYQQALGQGPQFIFQYYREEENGRGNFPPRFSGLQFPNYSSELNVNALELDDSALYLCASSVKGPVNTEAFFGQGTRLTVV.

This chain connects TRBV2 to TRBJ2-7; D is unclear. The CDR3 is 14 residues long. Germline values: CDR1 SNHLY, CDR2 FYNNEI. The V gene lost 1 base and the J gene lost 7 bases, with 14 bases spanning the gap. DNA of the CDR3: TGTGCCAGCAGTGAAGGGGCAGGAACACGGGAGCAGTACTTC. Encoded protein: CASSEGAGTREQYF.

The rearrangement links TRBV29-1 to TRBJ1-2; 7 bases are a match to TRBD1. Losses at the gene ends were 0 bases for V and 13 bases for J; bases not matched to a gene: 8. This CDR3 is built from 12 residues. Per the germline V gene, CDR1 is SQVTM and CDR2 is ANQGSEA. The CDR3 nucleotides are TGCAGCGTTGAAGATCGGAGGGGGCCTTCCACCTTC. Encoded protein: CSVEDRRGPSTF.

The CDR3 region has the DNA TGTGCCAGCTCAACCGGGGCAGGGGGCGTAGATGGCTACACCTTC. It is translated as CASSTGAGGVDGYTF. The V gene is TRBV18, the J gene TRBJ1-2; TRBD1 matches at 8 bases. The CDR3 is made up of 15 amino acids. With V trimmed by 5 bases and J by 6 bases, 11 bases remained unmatched. Looked up from germline, CDR1 is KGHSH and CDR2 is LQKENI.

This chain connects TRBV6-6 to TRBJ2-2; D perhaps matches TRBD1 (5 bases). The CDR3 runs 19 residues. V was pared by 5 bases and J by 0 bases, with 22 bases between. Germline V gives CDR1 MNHNY, CDR2 SVGAGI (reference sequence). The DNA for the CDR3 is TGTGCCAGCAGTCCCTTAGGTTATGGGGCACAGGCGAACACCGGGGAGCTGTTTTTT. It encodes CASSPLGYGAQANTGELFF.

V and J are TRBV19 and TRBJ1-6; D ambiguous. Germline V gene sequence: CDR1 LNHDA, CDR2 SQIVND (reference sequence). Trimming took off 3 bases at V and 3 bases at J, with 6 bases between the two ends. There are 14 residues in the CDR3. In DNA, the CDR3 is TGTGCCAGTAGTATGACCGACTATAATTCACCCCTCCACTTT. It yields the protein CASSMTDYNSPLHF.

This chain uses TRBV2 with TRBJ2-1, with 7 bases identical to TRBD2. Germline CDR1 and CDR2: SNHLY and FYNNEI. This CDR3 has 19 amino acids. The ends lost 7 bases at V and 6 bases at J; junction bases unmatched: 24. The CDR3 sequence: CASTVYGRTGGGRANEQFF. In DNA form, the CDR3 reads TGTGCCAGCACAGTTTACGGGAGGACCGGAGGTGGCAGGGCCAATGAGCAGTTCTTC.

This clone was detected only once. The V and J genes are TRBV7-9 and TRBJ1-1; possible D gene TRBD1, 6 bases. This CDR3 has 12 residues. V was cut by 5 bases and J by 4 bases, with 8 bases left in between. Germline assignment: CDR1 SEHNR and CDR2 FQNEAQ (reference sequence). In nucleotides, the CDR3 is TGTGCCAGCAGCAGAGGGGGCACTGAAGCTTTCTTT. It translates to CASSRGGTEAFF.

V and J are TRBV14 and TRBJ2-5, with D tentatively TRBD2 (5 bases). Per the germline V gene, CDR1 is SGHDN and CDR2 is FVKESK. The V end lost 5 bases, the J end lost 5 bases, and 24 bases lay between the germline ends. The CDR3 consists of 17 residues. The CDR3 DNA reads TGTGCCAGCAGCATTCGACCGGGCTCCGGGATTGGGGAGACCCAGTACTTC. This translates into CASSIRPGSGIGETQYF.

This clone turned up a few times. The V and J genes are TRBV2 and TRBJ1-6, with D unclear. V lost 5 bases and J lost 7, with 15 bases in between. CDR1 SNHLY and CDR2 FYNNEI come from the germline V gene. This CDR3 region has 15 residues. Written as DNA, the CDR3 is TGTGCCAGCAGTAGAGACACCTTACCAAATTCACCCCTCCACTTT. It specifies CASSRDTLPNSPLHF.

This chain connects TRBV3-1 (or the pseudogene TRBV3-2) to TRBJ1-1; TRBD1 matches at 9 bases. This CDR3 has 13 residues. Trimming removed 2 bases from V and 9 bases from J; junction bases left unmatched: 4. Germline CDR1 reads LGHDT; CDR2 reads YNNKEL (reference sequence). The CDR3 region is CASSQTGTGKAFF. CDR3 DNA sequence: TGTGCCAGCAGCCAAACCGGGACAGGGAAAGCTTTCTTT.

J is TRBJ2-4 and V is TRBV7-8, with 7 bases that match TRBD2. V was pared by 5 bases and J by 2 bases, with 15 bases of the junction left unmatched. The CDR3 totals 18 residues. Germline lookup yields CDR1 SGHVS and CDR2 FQNEAQ. In DNA, the CDR3 is TGTGCCAGCAGCGAGGGCAGCCCCCGCGGGGGATCCAAAAACATTCAGTACTTC. This gives the protein CASSEGSPRGGSKNIQYF. The full variable domain, rest sourced from reference TRBV7-8 and TRBJ2-4, is GAGVSQSPRYKVAKRGQDVALRCDPISGHVSLFWYQQALGQGPEFLTYFQNEAQLDKSGLPSDRFFAERPEGSVSTLKIQRTQQEDSAVYLCASSEGSPRGGSKNIQYFGAGTRLSVL.

The genes are TRBV28 and TRBJ1-3, with 12 bases lining up with TRBD1. This CDR3 is built from 15 residues. Losses at the gene ends were 5 bases for V and 4 bases for J; bases not matched to a gene: 3. From germline, CDR1 is MDHEN and CDR2 SYDVKM. CDR3 protein: CASSGTGGAGNTIYF. CDR3 DNA sequence: TGTGCCAGCAGTGGGACAGGGGGCGCGGGAAACACCATATATTTT.

This chain joins TRBV6-5 and TRBJ1-1; TRBD1 aligns across 12 bases. Germline CDR1 and CDR2: MNHEY and SVGAGI. The CDR3 has 14 residues. Trimming took 6 bases from V and 4 from J; bases not matched to a gene: 3. CDR3 in DNA: TGTGCCAGCAGGGGACAGGGGGCGGTCACTGAAGCTTTCTTT. Its protein is CASRGQGAVTEAFF.

The gene calls are TRBV19 and TRBJ1-4; D gene unclear. Trimming cost V 3 bases and J 2 bases, with 10 bases left between them. CDR3 length: 15 residues. The germline V gene has CDR1 LNHDA and CDR2 SQIVND (reference sequence). In nucleotides, the CDR3 is TGTGCCAGTAGTATCCTTCTAAGGACTAATGAAAAACTGTTTTTT. Its translation: CASSILLRTNEKLFF.

J is TRBJ2-2 and V is TRBV7-7; 7 bases are a match to TRBD1. V lost 5 bases and J lost 1; bases outside the gene matches: 4. The V gene's germline CDR1 is SSHAT and CDR2 FNYEAQ (reference sequence). This CDR3 is 15 amino acids long. The CDR3 region is CASSPSGGNTGELFF. Here the CDR3 DNA reads TGTGCCAGCAGCCCCTCAGGGGGGAACACCGGGGAGCTGTTTTTT.

This chain connects TRBV28 to TRBJ2-2, with TRBD1 matching 7 bases. This CDR3 is built from 16 residues. The V gene end was trimmed by 7 bases and the J gene end by 0 bases; junction bases not matched to a gene: 8. Germline V lookup: CDR1 MDHEN, CDR2 SYDVKM. CDR3 in DNA: TGTGCCAGCACCCTGACAGGGCAGACGAACACCGGGGAGCTGTTTTTT. It codes for CASTLTGQTNTGELFF.

The CDR3, as DNA: TGTGCCAGCTCAATACAGGGGAGAGACACTGAAGCTTTCTTT. It translates to CASSIQGRDTEAFF. The chain links TRBV18 to TRBJ1-1, with 7 bases aligning to TRBD1. Trimming at V came to 5 bases and at J to 3 bases, leaving 6 bases not matched to a gene. This CDR3 is 14 amino acids long. CDR1 KGHSH and CDR2 LQKENI come from the germline V gene.

In its sample, this clone was seen a few times. The V call is TRBV2, the J call TRBJ1-1; tentatively, D is TRBD1 (6 bases). Germline CDR1 SNHLY, CDR2 FYNNEI. The length of the CDR3 is 14 residues. Trimming took off 3 bases at V and 0 bases at J, with 8 bases between the two ends. The CDR3: CASSERGMNTEAFF. In DNA, the CDR3 is TGTGCCAGCAGTGAGAGGGGGATGAACACTGAAGCTTTCTTT.

DNA of the CDR3: TGTGCCAGCAGTGCTTGGGGTAACACTGAAGCTTTCTTT. Protein: CASSAWGNTEAFF. This chain links TRBV3-1 (or the pseudogene TRBV3-2) with TRBJ1-1; D not resolved. The V end was cut by 6 bases, the J end by 2 bases, with 10 bases between. Germline loops: CDR1 LGHDT, CDR2 YNNKEL (reference sequence). This CDR3 contains 13 residues.

This clone has just a few counts. The rearrangement joins TRBV28 to TRBJ1-2; maybe TRBD1 (6 bases). V lost 5 bases and J lost 4, with 17 bases in between. The V gene's germline CDR1 is MDHEN and CDR2 SYDVKM. CDR3 length equals 15 residues. The CDR3 DNA sequence: TGTGCCAGCAGTCTTACAGGGCCGCCGGTCTATGGCTACACCTTC. Its protein is CASSLTGPPVYGYTF.